The 30 T cell receptor beta chains presented below share a single source sample, sequenced in a study of shared clonotypes between healthy human individuals. Here immunoSEQ multiplex PCR was the method, and the copy in TCRdb shows in-frame clones only, minus some. The sample has about 450,000 clones, roughly 85% seen once. The source material was PBMCs. These receptors were obtained from a woman aged 40 to 50 in good health. Some clones in this sample may be carry-over from other donors' samples.

The table lists this clone with many counts. The rearrangement links TRBV7-8 to TRBJ2-7, with D possibly called TRBD1 or TRBD2 (6 bases each). The CDR3 is made up of 16 amino acids. Germline V lookup: CDR1 SGHVS, CDR2 FQNEAQ. Trimming left V 5 bases short and J 2 bases short, with 19 bases between. As DNA, the CDR3 is TGTGCCAGCAGCCTAAGGGGGGCGGGGTCGACCTACGAGCAGTACTTC. Its protein product is CASSLRGAGSTYEQYF.

Comments on this clone: A much larger clone sits a single nucleotide away, making a read error possible. The V gene is TRBV18, the J gene TRBJ2-5, with D perhaps assigned TRBD1 or TRBD2 (5 bases each). This CDR3 is 15 amino acids long. Germline-derived CDR1 and CDR2 are KGHSH and LQKENI. CDR3 in amino acids: CASSPATGLEEAQYF. The CDR3 region has the DNA TGTGCCAGCTCACCGGCAACGGGGCTGGAAGAGGCCCAGTACTTC.

V and J are TRBV29-1 and TRBJ2-5, with TRBD2 identical over 8 bases. The CDR3 is made up of 14 amino acids. Germline V lookup: CDR1 SQVTM, CDR2 ANQGSEA. The trim removed 6 bases at V and 1 base at J, leaving 7 bases unmatched. In nucleotides, the CDR3 is TGCAGCGTCGAACCAGCGGGAGCCCAAGAGACCCAGTACTTC. Translation gives CSVEPAGAQETQYF. The full variable domain, in which reference TRBV29-1 and TRBJ2-5 provide the parts outside the CDR3, is SAVISQKPSRDICQRGTSLTIQCQVDSQVTMMFWYRQQPGQSLTLIATANQGSEATYESGFVIDKFPISRPNLTFSTLTVSNMSPEDSSIYLCSVEPAGAQETQYFGPGTRLLVL.

This chain connects TRBV2 to TRBJ2-1, with a weak D call TRBD1 (5 bases). The CDR3 length is 12 residues. Germline V gene sequence: CDR1 SNHLY, CDR2 FYNNEI. With 7 bases removed from V and 6 bases from J, the gap between germline ends came to 10 bases. The DNA for the CDR3 is TGTGCCAGCACCGGAGACAGCAATGAGCAGTTCTTC. Encoded protein: CASTGDSNEQFF. Full variable domain (rest looked up from reference TRBV2 and TRBJ2-1): EPEVTQTPSHQVTQMGQEVILRCVPISNHLYFYWYRQILGQKVEFLVSFYNNEISEKSEIFDDQFSVERPDGSNFTLKIRSTKLEDSAMYFCASTGDSNEQFFGPGTRLTVL.

This chain uses TRBV28 with TRBJ2-2; D uncertain. The germline gives CDR1 MDHEN, CDR2 SYDVKM. CDR3 length: 14 amino acids. V lost 2 bases, J lost 3 bases, and 7 bases lay in between. CDR3 loop: CASSLVGYTGELFF. CDR3 sequence (DNA): TGTGCCAGCAGTTTAGTTGGATACACCGGGGAGCTGTTTTTT.

The V call is TRBV21-1, the J call TRBJ1-1. TRBV21-1 is a pseudogene locus. CDR3 size: 11 residues. In DNA form, the CDR3 reads TGTGCCAGCAGAATTCGCACTGAAGCTTTCTTT. As protein: CASRIRTEAFF.

The rearrangement links TRBV4-1 to TRBJ1-6, with 8 bases aligning to TRBD1. The CDR3 spans 15 residues. The germline CDR1 and CDR2 sequences are MGHRA and YSYEKL. V lost 6 bases to trimming and J lost 9 bases; unmatched junction nucleotides: 10. The CDR3 sequence: CASRRTGGKGSPLHF. The DNA for the CDR3 is TGCGCCAGCAGGCGCACAGGGGGTAAGGGTTCACCCCTCCACTTT.

This clone was observed a single time. The genes are TRBV11-1 and TRBJ1-2; 9 nucleotides agree with TRBD1. V was clipped by 1 base and J by 3 bases; unmatched bases: 6. This CDR3 comprises 16 residues. CDR1 is SGHAT, CDR2 FQDESV, per germline (reference sequence). Written as DNA, the CDR3 is TGTGCCAGCAGCTTAGGGGGGGGACAGGGATACTATGGCTACACCTTC. This sequence encodes CASSLGGGQGYYGYTF.

The genes are TRBV4-2 and TRBJ1-2; a weak D match, TRBD1 (6 bases). Trimming removed 4 bases from V and 8 bases from J, with 17 bases in between. Germline V gene sequence: CDR1 LGHNA, CDR2 YNFKEQ. This CDR3 region has 14 residues. CDR3 loop: CASSLWTARRGYTF. The CDR3 DNA follows: TGTGCCAGCAGCCTCTGGACAGCGAGGAGAGGCTACACCTTC.

V and J are TRBV7-9 and TRBJ1-2; unclear D gene. V was cut by 1 base and J by 10 bases, with 19 bases left in between. Per the germline V gene, CDR1 is SEHNR and CDR2 is FQNEAQ (reference sequence). The CDR3 is made up of 15 amino acids. CDR3 nucleotides: TGTGCCAGCAGCTTAGGACCCCCGCCGCGAGACCACTACACCTTC. Its translation is CASSLGPPPRDHYTF.

V gene TRBV6-6 combines with J gene TRBJ2-3; D ambiguous. Germline assignment: CDR1 MNHNY and CDR2 SVGAGI (reference sequence). The CDR3 is 13 amino acids. With 2 bases removed from V and 6 bases from J, the gap between germline ends came to 9 bases. DNA of the CDR3: TGTGCCAGCAGTTACGAAGTGCGTGATACGCAGTATTTT. Protein product: CASSYEVRDTQYF.

The chain uses TRBV25-1 and TRBJ2-7; D perhaps matches TRBD2 (7 bases). Trimming left V 8 bases short and J 4 bases short, with 18 bases between. Germline CDR1 and CDR2: MGHDK and SYGVNS. This CDR3 is built from 14 residues. The CDR3 is CASGGLRGAYEQYF. Written as DNA, the CDR3 is TGTGCCAGCGGGGGACTCCGGGGGGCTTACGAGCAGTACTTC.

This sequence joins TRBV5-6 and TRBJ1-5; D unclear. The CDR3 runs to 14 residues. The germline V gene has CDR1 SGHDT and CDR2 YYEEEE. V lost 2 bases, J lost 2 bases, and 8 bases lay in between. The CDR3 spells CASSFGWGNQPQHF. CDR3 in DNA: TGTGCCAGCAGCTTTGGGTGGGGCAATCAGCCCCAGCATTTT. Full variable domain (missing parts from reference TRBV5-6 and TRBJ1-5): DAGVTQSPTHLIKTRGQQVTLRCSPKSGHDTVSWYQQALGQGPQFIFQYYEEEERQRGNFPDRFSGHQFPNYSSELNVNALLLGDSALYLCASSFGWGNQPQHFGDGTRLSIL.

The V call is TRBV25-1, the J call TRBJ2-2; no clear D gene. The germline V and J ends were trimmed by 0 bases and 7 bases, with 0 bases remaining between them. Looked up from germline, CDR1 is MGHDK and CDR2 is SYGVNS. CDR3 size: 11 residues. CDR3 sequence (DNA): TGTGCCAGCAGTGAATACGGGGAGCTGTTTTTT. This gives the protein CASSEYGELFF.

The chain recombines TRBV2 with TRBJ2-3; D not resolved. This CDR3 has 13 residues. The germline V gene has CDR1 SNHLY and CDR2 FYNNEI. Between the trimmed V and J ends, which lost 0 bases and 5 bases, there was a span of 6 bases. In nucleotides, the CDR3 is TGTGCCAGCAGTGAAGCATCGGGAGATACGCAGTATTTT. Amino acids: CASSEASGDTQYF.

This clone appeared a single time. CDR3 residues: CASSLEGSHYEQYF. CDR3 DNA: TGCGCCAGCAGCTTGGAAGGCAGTCACTACGAGCAGTACTTC. The chain joins TRBV5-1 to TRBJ2-7; D not resolved. Germline V gene sequence: CDR1 SGHRS, CDR2 YFSETQ. V was clipped by 0 bases and J by 3 bases, with 10 bases between them. The CDR3 length is 14 residues.

The chain joins TRBV5-1 to TRBJ1-3; no clear D gene. Per germline, CDR1 SGHRS and CDR2 YFSETQ. CDR3 size: 14 residues. Trimming left V 4 bases short and J 0 bases short, with 8 bases between. The CDR3 reads CASSPWVSGNTIYF. In DNA, the CDR3 is TGCGCCAGCAGCCCCTGGGTCTCTGGAAACACCATATATTTT.

The chain has TRBV5-5 and TRBJ1-1, with D possibly being TRBD1 (5 bases). Germline V gene lookup returns CDR1 SGHKS and CDR2 YYEKEE (reference sequence). CDR3 length equals 13 residues. V lost 2 bases, J lost 5 bases, and 10 bases lay in between. CDR3 nucleotide sequence: TGTGCCAGCAGCTTTGACAGAGATACTGAAGCTTTCTTT. Encoded protein: CASSFDRDTEAFF. Full variable domain (outside the CDR3, taken from reference TRBV5-5 and TRBJ1-1): DAGVTQSPTHLIKTRGQQVTLRCSPISGHKSVSWYQQVLGQGPQFIFQYYEKEERGRGNFPDRFSARQFPNYSSELNVNALLLGDSALYLCASSFDRDTEAFFGQGTRLTVV.

This clone was found many times. The V gene is TRBV29-1, the J gene TRBJ1-2; 8 bases are a match to TRBD1. Germline V gene data show CDR1 as SQVTM and CDR2 as ANQGSEA. The V segment lost 3 bases and the J segment 7 bases; nucleotides outside the gene matches: 16. The CDR3 has 16 residues. CDR3 region: CSVDYTTGEFKGGYTF. The CDR3 DNA reads as TGCAGCGTTGACTATACGACAGGGGAGTTTAAGGGTGGCTACACCTTC.

This clone showed up many times. V gene TRBV18 combines with J gene TRBJ2-1; TRBD2 agrees at 10 bases. The V gene's germline CDR1 is KGHSH and CDR2 LQKENI. The ends lost 8 bases at V and 4 bases at J; junction bases unmatched: 11. The CDR3 loop spans 16 amino acids. The CDR3 loop is CASTSSGTSVYNEQFF. The CDR3, as DNA: TGTGCCAGCACCTCCTCCGGGACTAGCGTTTACAATGAGCAGTTCTTC.

The chain couples TRBV19 to TRBJ1-3; D gene ambiguous. In germline, CDR1 is LNHDA, CDR2 SQIVND (reference sequence). Trimming stripped 3 bases from V and 3 bases from J, with 3 bases between. This CDR3 comprises 12 residues. The CDR3, as DNA: TGTGCCAGTAGTATTGATGGAAACACCATATATTTT. This codes for CASSIDGNTIYF.

The V call is TRBV6-4, the J call TRBJ2-4, with unresolved D. CDR3 size: 17 residues. Trimming pared 1 base from V and 0 bases from J, leaving 13 bases between. In germline, CDR1 is MRHNA, CDR2 SNTAGT. CDR3: CASSDLGRIIAKNIQYF. CDR3 sequence (DNA): TGTGCCAGCAGTGACTTAGGACGGATCATAGCCAAAAACATTCAGTACTTC.

This clone was counted ten times or more. CDR3 protein: CASSLETEAFF. The CDR3 nucleotides read TGTGCCAGCAGCTTAGAGACTGAAGCTTTCTTT. The rearrangement links TRBV7-9 to TRBJ1-1; D gene unclear. The V and J ends lost 1 base and 5 bases respectively, with 2 bases between them. Looked up from germline, CDR1 is SEHNR and CDR2 is FQNEAQ (reference sequence). The CDR3 is made up of 11 amino acids.

This clone was detected ten times or more. The rearrangement uses TRBV28 and TRBJ2-4; 10 bases match TRBD1. This CDR3 contains 15 residues. Germline V gene data show CDR1 as MDHEN and CDR2 as SYDVKM. The junction had 3 bases not matched to a gene; V was cut back by 2 bases and J by 5 bases. CDR3 loop: CASSLIGTGENIQYF. The DNA of the CDR3 is TGTGCCAGCAGTTTAATCGGGACAGGGGAAAACATTCAGTACTTC.

This rearrangement joins TRBV11-2 to TRBJ1-5; D unclear. CDR1 is SGHAT, CDR2 FQNNGV, per germline. This CDR3 region has 15 residues. With 1 base removed from V and 2 bases from J, the gap between germline ends came to 9 bases. This CDR3 reads CASSLGRAGNQPQHF. CDR3 bases: TGTGCCAGCAGCTTAGGAAGGGCGGGCAATCAGCCCCAGCATTTT.

This rearrangement joins TRBV4-1 to TRBJ2-7; D tentatively fits TRBD1 or TRBD2 (5 bases each). CDR1 is MGHRA, CDR2 YSYEKL, per germline. CDR3 length equals 13 residues. V was clipped by 3 bases and J by 3 bases, with 9 bases between them. The chain's CDR3 is CASSHGTNYEQYF. CDR3 coding DNA: TGCGCCAGCAGCCATGGGACCAACTACGAGCAGTACTTC.

The chain couples TRBV6-1 to TRBJ1-2; 8 bases align to TRBD1. V was pared by 7 bases and J by 4 bases, with 11 bases of the junction left unmatched. Germline CDR1 MNHNS, CDR2 SASEGT. This CDR3 comprises 15 residues. CDR3 sequence: CASIHRTGPSYGYTF. Written as DNA, the CDR3 is TGTGCCAGCATCCACCGGACAGGGCCCTCCTATGGCTACACCTTC.

The rearrangement links TRBV28 to TRBJ2-7, with 8 bases identical to TRBD2. The length of the CDR3 is 15 residues. V dropped 4 bases and J dropped 4; count of bases not matched to a gene: 9. Germline assignment: CDR1 MDHEN and CDR2 SYDVKM. CDR3 amino acids: CASSSRTSRLYEQYF. For the CDR3, the DNA is TGTGCCAGCAGTTCCCGGACTAGCCGGCTTTACGAGCAGTACTTC.

The V call is TRBV5-1, the J call TRBJ1-3, with TRBD1 as a possible D gene (5 bases). With 2 bases removed from V and 0 bases from J, the gap between germline ends came to 6 bases. This CDR3 comprises 14 residues. From germline, CDR1 is SGHRS and CDR2 YFSETQ. CDR3 bases: TGCGCCAGCAGCTTTGACAGCTCTGGAAACACCATATATTTT. It specifies CASSFDSSGNTIYF.

In this sample, this clone turned up a few times. This chain links TRBV2 with TRBJ1-5; TRBD1 matches 10 bases. Germline V gene data show CDR1 as SNHLY and CDR2 as FYNNEI. The CDR3 runs to 14 residues. The J segment lost 5 bases and the V segment lost 6 bases, leaving 4 bases of the junction unmatched. The CDR3 protein is CASRGTGEDQPQHF. In nucleotides, the CDR3 is TGTGCCAGCAGGGGGACAGGGGAAGATCAGCCCCAGCATTTT.